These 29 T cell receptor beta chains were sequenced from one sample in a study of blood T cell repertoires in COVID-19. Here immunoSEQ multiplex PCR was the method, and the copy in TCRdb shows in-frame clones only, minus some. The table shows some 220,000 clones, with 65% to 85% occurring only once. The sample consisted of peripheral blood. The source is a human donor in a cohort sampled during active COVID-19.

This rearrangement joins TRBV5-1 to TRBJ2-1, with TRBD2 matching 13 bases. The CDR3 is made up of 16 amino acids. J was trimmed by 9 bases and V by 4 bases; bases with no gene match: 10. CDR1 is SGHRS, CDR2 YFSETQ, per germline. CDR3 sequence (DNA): TGCGCCAGCAGCCTCCGACCGGGACTAGCGGGATCTGAGCAGTTCTTC. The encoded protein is CASSLRPGLAGSEQFF.

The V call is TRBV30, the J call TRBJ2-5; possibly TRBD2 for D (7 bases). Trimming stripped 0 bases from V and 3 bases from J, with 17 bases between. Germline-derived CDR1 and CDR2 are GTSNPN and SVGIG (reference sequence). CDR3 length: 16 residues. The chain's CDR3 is CAWSVGGGEGEETQYF. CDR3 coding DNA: TGTGCCTGGAGTGTAGGCGGCGGGGAGGGGGAAGAGACCCAGTACTTC.

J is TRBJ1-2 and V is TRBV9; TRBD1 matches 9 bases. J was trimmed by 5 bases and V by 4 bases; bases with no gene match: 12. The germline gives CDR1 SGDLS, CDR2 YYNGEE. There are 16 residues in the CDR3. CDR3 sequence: CASSLGYDRGLYGYTF. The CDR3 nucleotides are TGTGCCAGCAGCCTAGGTTACGACAGGGGGTTGTATGGCTACACCTTC.

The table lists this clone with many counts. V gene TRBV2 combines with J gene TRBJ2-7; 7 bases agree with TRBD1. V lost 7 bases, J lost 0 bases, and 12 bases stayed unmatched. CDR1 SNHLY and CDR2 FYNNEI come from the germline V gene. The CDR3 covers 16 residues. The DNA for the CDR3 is TGTGCCAGCATCGGAATTTACCGGGACAGCTCCTACGAGCAGTACTTC. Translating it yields CASIGIYRDSSYEQYF.

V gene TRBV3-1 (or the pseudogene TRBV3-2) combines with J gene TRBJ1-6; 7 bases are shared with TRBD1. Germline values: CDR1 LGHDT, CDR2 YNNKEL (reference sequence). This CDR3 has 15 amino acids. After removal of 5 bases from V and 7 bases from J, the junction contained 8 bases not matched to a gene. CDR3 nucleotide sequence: TGTGCCAGCAGCGGAAAGGGGGCAAGGAATTCACCCCTCCACTTT. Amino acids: CASSGKGARNSPLHF.

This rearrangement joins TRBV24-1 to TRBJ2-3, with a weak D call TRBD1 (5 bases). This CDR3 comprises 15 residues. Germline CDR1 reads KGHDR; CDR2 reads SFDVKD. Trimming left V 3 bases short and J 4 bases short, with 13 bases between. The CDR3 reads CATSDPGGAPDTQYF. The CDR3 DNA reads TGTGCCACCAGTGATCCCGGTGGGGCCCCAGATACGCAGTATTTT.

This CDR3 reads CASSLEETGNTEAFF. The CDR3 DNA reads as TGTGCCAGCAGCTTAGAGGAGACAGGGAACACTGAAGCTTTCTTT. The chain joins TRBV7-9 to TRBJ1-1, with D tentatively TRBD1 (6 bases). Between the trimmed V and J ends, which lost 1 base and 1 base, there was a span of 10 bases. This CDR3 has 15 residues. Germline V gives CDR1 SEHNR, CDR2 FQNEAQ (reference sequence). The whole variable domain, filled in from reference TRBV7-9 and TRBJ1-1, reads DTGVSQNPRHKITKRGQNVTFRCDPISEHNRLYWYRQTLGQGPEFLTYFQNEAQLEKSRLLSDRFSAERPKGSFSTLEIQRTEQGDSAMYLCASSLEETGNTEAFFGQGTRLTVV.

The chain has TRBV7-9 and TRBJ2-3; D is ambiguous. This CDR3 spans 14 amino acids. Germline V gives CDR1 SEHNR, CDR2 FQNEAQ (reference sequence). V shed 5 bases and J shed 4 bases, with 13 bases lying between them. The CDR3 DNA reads TGTGCCAGCAGCGCCACGGTCACCCCAGATACGCAGTATTTT. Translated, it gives CASSATVTPDTQYF.

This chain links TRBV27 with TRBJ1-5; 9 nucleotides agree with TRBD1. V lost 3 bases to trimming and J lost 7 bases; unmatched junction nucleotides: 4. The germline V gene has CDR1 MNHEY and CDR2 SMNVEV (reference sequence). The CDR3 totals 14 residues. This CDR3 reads CASSFGQGRQPQHF. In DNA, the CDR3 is TGTGCCAGCAGTTTCGGACAGGGGAGGCAGCCCCAGCATTTT.

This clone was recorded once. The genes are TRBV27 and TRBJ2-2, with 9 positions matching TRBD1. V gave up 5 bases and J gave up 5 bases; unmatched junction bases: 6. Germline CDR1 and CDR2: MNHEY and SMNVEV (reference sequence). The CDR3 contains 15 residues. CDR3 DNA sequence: TGTGCCAGCAGTCCTGGGACAGGGAATACCGGGGAGCTGTTTTTT. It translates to CASSPGTGNTGELFF.

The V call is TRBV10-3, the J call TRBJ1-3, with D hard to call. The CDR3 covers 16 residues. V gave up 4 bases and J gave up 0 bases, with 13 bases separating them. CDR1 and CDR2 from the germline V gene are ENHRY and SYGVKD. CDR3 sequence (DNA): TGTGCCATCAGTGCCGCGGGGATCCTCTCTGGAAACACCATATATTTT. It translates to CAISAAGILSGNTIYF.

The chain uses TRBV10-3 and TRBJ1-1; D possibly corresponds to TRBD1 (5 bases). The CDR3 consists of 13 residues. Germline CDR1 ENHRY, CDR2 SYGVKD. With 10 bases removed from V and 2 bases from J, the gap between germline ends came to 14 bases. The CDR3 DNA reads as TGTGCCACAAATGGGGGGAGTAACACTGAAGCTTTCTTT. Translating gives CATNGGSNTEAFF.

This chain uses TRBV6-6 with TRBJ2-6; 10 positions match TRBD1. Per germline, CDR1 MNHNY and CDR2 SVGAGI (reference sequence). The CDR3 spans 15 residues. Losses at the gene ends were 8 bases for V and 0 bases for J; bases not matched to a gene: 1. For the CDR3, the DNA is TGTGCCAGCGACAGGGGGCCCTCTGGGGCCAACGTCCTGACTTTC. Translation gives CASDRGPSGANVLTF.

CDR3 amino acids: CASSLEGAGYNEQFF. The CDR3 nucleotides are TGTGCCAGCAGCTTGGAAGGTGCAGGTTACAATGAGCAGTTCTTC. The rearrangement links TRBV5-5 to TRBJ2-1; D unresolved. Trimming took off 0 bases at V and 4 bases at J, with 11 bases between the two ends. Germline CDR1 and CDR2: SGHKS and YYEKEE (reference sequence). The CDR3 is made up of 15 amino acids. Supplemented by reference TRBV5-5 and TRBJ2-1, the full variable domain reads DAGVTQSPTHLIKTRGQQVTLRCSPISGHKSVSWYQQVLGQGPQFIFQYYEKEERGRGNFPDRFSARQFPNYSSELNVNALLLGDSALYLCASSLEGAGYNEQFFGPGTRLTVL.

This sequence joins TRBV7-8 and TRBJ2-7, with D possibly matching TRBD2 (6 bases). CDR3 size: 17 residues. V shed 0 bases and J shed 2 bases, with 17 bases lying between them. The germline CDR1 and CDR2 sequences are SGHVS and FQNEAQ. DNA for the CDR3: TGTGCCAGCAGCTTAGCGTTCGGGCGGGGACGAACCTACGAGCAGTACTTC. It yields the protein CASSLAFGRGRTYEQYF. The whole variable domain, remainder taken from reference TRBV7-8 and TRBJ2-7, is GAGVSQSPRYKVAKRGQDVALRCDPISGHVSLFWYQQALGQGPEFLTYFQNEAQLDKSGLPSDRFFAERPEGSVSTLKIQRTQQEDSAVYLCASSLAFGRGRTYEQYFGPGTRLTVT.

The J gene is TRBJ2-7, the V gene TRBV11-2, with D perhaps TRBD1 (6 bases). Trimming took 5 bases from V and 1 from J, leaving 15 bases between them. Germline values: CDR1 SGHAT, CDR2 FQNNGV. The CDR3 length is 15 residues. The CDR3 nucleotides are TGTGCCAGCAGCACAGTCCAGGGGTGGTCCTACGAGCAGTACTTC. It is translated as CASSTVQGWSYEQYF.

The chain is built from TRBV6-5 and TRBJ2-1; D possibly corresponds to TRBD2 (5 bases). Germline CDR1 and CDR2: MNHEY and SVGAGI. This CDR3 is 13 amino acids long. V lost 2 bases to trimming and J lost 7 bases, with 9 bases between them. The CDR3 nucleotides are TGTGCCAGCAGTTACGACGGGATGAATGAGCAGTTCTTC. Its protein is CASSYDGMNEQFF.

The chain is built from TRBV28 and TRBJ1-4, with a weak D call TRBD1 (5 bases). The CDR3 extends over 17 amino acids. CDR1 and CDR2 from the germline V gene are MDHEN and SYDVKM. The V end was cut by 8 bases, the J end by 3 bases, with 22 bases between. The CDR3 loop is CASYSGQGLKANEKLFF. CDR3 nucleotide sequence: TGTGCCAGCTATTCGGGTCAGGGATTGAAAGCTAATGAAAAACTGTTTTTT.

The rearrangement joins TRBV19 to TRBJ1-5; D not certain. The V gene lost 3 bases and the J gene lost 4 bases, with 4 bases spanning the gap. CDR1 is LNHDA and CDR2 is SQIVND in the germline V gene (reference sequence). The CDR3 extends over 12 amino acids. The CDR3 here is CASSISNQPQHF. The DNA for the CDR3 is TGTGCCAGTAGTATTAGTAATCAGCCCCAGCATTTT.

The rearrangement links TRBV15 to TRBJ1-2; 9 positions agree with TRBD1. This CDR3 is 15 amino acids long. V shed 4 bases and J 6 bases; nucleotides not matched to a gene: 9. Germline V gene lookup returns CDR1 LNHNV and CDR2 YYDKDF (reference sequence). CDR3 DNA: TGTGCCACCAGCAAATCACCGGGACAGGGTGATGGCTACACCTTC. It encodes CATSKSPGQGDGYTF.

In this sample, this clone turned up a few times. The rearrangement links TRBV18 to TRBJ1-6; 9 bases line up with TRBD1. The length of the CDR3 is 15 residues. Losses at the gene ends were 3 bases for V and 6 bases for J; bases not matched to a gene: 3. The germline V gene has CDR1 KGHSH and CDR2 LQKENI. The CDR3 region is CASSPRDRVNSPLHF. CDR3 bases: TGTGCCAGCTCACCCCGGGACAGGGTTAATTCACCCCTCCACTTT.

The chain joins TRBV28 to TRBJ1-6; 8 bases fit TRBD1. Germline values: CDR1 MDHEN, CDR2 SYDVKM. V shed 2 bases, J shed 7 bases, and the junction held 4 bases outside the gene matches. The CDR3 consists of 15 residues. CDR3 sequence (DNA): TGTGCCAGCAGTTTAGCCAGGGGGCGGAATTCACCCCTCCACTTT. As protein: CASSLARGRNSPLHF.

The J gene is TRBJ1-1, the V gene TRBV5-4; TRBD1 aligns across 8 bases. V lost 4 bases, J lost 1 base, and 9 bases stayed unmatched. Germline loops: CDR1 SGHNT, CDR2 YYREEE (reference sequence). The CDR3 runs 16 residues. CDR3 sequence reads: CASSQTRQGTNTEAFF. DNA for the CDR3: TGTGCCAGCAGCCAAACGCGACAGGGGACGAACACTGAAGCTTTCTTT.

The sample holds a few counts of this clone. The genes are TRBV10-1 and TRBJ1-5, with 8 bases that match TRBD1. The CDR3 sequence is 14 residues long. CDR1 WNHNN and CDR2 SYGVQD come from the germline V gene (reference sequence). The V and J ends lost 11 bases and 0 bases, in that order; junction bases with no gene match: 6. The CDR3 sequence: CAGRTGNSNQPQHF. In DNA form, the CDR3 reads TGCGCCGGTCGGACAGGGAATAGCAATCAGCCCCAGCATTTT.

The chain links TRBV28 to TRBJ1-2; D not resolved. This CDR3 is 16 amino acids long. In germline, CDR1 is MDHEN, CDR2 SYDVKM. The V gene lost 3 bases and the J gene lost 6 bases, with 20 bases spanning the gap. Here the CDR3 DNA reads TGTGCCAGCAGTTTTTTTGAGGCCTCATTAAGTAATGGCTACACCTTC. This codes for CASSFFEASLSNGYTF.

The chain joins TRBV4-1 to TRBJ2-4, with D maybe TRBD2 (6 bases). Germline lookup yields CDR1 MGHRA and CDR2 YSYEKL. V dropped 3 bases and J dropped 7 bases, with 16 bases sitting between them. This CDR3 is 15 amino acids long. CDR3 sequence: CASSQTGRGENIQYF. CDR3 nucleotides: TGCGCCAGCAGCCAGACGGGGCGGGGCGAGAACATTCAGTACTTC.

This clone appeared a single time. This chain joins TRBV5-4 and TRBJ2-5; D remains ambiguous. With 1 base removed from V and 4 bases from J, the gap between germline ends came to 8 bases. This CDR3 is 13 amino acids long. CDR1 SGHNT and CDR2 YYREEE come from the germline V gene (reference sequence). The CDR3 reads CASSLRSRETQYF. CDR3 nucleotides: TGTGCCAGCAGCTTGCGGTCTCGAGAGACCCAGTACTTC.

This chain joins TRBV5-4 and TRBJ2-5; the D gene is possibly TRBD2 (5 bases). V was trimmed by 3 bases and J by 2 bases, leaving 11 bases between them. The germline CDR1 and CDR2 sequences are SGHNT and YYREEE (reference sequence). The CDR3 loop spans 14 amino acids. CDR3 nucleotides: TGTGCCAGCAGCTCCGATAGGAGGCAAGAGACCCAGTACTTC. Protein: CASSSDRRQETQYF.

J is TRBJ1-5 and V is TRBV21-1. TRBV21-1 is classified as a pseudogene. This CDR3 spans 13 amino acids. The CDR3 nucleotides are TGTGCCAGCAGGGGGGGTAATGGTCAGCCCCAGCATTTT. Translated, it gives CASRGGNGQPQHF.